This TCR beta chain was sequenced in a study of cytomegalovirus exposure and HLA in healthy donors. Study findings and constraints: TCR beta V- and J-gene trimming, according to a later analysis, was linked to a missense DCLRE1C variant. The study carried out a later analysis of TCR beta sequences. It associated around 17,000 of them with specific HLA alleles at a false discovery rate of 0.05.

CDR3 length: 14 amino acids. Unmatched junction bases numbered 10, after V lost 7 bases and J lost 5 bases. Germline V gives CDR1 SQVTM, CDR2 ANQGSEA. For this clone: What it binds is not known.

Primers: 60 Vbeta forward and 13 Jbeta reverse. TCRdb keeps only in-frame clones here, not all; method: immunoSEQ multiplex PCR. The sample yields about 150,000 clones, over 70% seen once. The material sequenced was PBMCs. The sequence came from a middle-aged man in good health and CMV-seronegative. V is TRBV29-1 and J is TRBJ2-2; 7 bases agree with TRBD1. As DNA, the CDR3 is TGCAGCGCCTCACGGACAGGCCAAACCGGGGAGCTGTTTTTT. This encodes CSASRTGQTGELFF.